This TCR beta chain was sequenced during a study of cytomegalovirus exposure and HLA in healthy donors. Findings of the study overall: For cytomegalovirus status, the classifier reportedly gave diagnoses with high specificity and sensitivity.

The germline gives CDR1 MNHEY, CDR2 SVGAGI. CDR3 size: 14 residues. Trimming removed 0 bases from V and 5 bases from J; junction bases left unmatched: 1. Concerning this clone itself: Antigen specificity is unknown. The same CDR3 also results from other DNA sequences found in this sample.

PCR used 60 Vbeta primers and 13 Jbeta primers. Libraries were prepared by immunoSEQ multiplex PCR; TCRdb keeps only in-frame clonotypes and omits some of them. The sample includes tens of thousands of clones, roughly 80% of them seen just once. This chain uses TRBV6-5 with TRBJ1-1; 9 nucleotides align to TRBD1. Sequenced sample: PBMCs. The source of this sequence is a woman in her 30s in good health and CMV-seronegative. The CDR3 region is CASSYSDRGTEAFF. The CDR3 DNA is TGTGCCAGCAGTTACTCGGACAGGGGTACTGAAGCTTTCTTT.